The rows below give T cell receptor beta chains drawn from one sample of a study of T-cell reconstitution after alpha-beta-depleted transplantation in children. MiXCR was run by TCRdb on the PCR reads, yielding one entry per CDR3 protein. Of hundreds of thousands of distinct CDR3 sequences listed, about a sixth are singletons. The specimen comprised PBMCs, mostly from graft donor cells, sampled 360 days after TCRalphabeta/CD19-depleted stem cell transplant. These receptors all stem from a male patient aged 2 to 9 who had a stem cell transplant for acute lymphoblastic leukemia, so the T cells may come from the graft donor. CDR3s include the opening cysteine and the closing phenylalanine or tryptophan. Fields, in order: clone size, J gene, V gene, CDR3 protein. Size is omitted from some rows. Given values are once, few, many or a class for expanded clones.

.	TRBJ2-3	TRBV18	CASSPTPGQKSTDTQYF
.	TRBJ2-3	TRBV3-1	CASSPAIAGGYTDTQYF
.	TRBJ1-1	TRBV27	CASRSRGFNTEAFF
few	TRBJ1-1	TRBV5-1	CASSSAANLRGEAFF
many	TRBJ2-7	TRBV12-3/TRBV12-4	CASSPRTYEQYF
.	TRBJ1-1	TRBV14	CASSQDRGPNTEAFF
many	TRBJ2-5	TRBV12-3/TRBV12-4	CASTKGRSTGTFETQYF
many	TRBJ2-7	TRBV7-2	CASSLGQEENEQYF
many	TRBJ2-5	TRBV10-3	CAISESSGLAGILQETQYF
few	TRBJ2-3	TRBV9	CASSQTQGRSTDTQYF
many	TRBJ2-4	TRBV6-2/TRBV6-3	CASSTNGVGSHFQYF
few	TRBJ2-1	TRBV4-3	CASSLKTSGGHNEQFF
.	TRBJ2-3	TRBV7-9	CASSNPGLASVDTQYF
.	TRBJ2-1	TRBV9	CASSVVSGGHNEQFF
few	TRBJ2-3	TRBV20-1	CSADLVTSGLTDTQYF
few	TRBJ2-1	TRBV7-9	CASSFGRYNEQFF
.	TRBJ2-7	TRBV5-1	CASSLDRVKNEQYF
few	TRBJ2-2	TRBV4-2	CASSQERPGLASSGELFF
.	TRBJ2-7	TRBV5-1	CASSLVGDRGFEQYF
few	TRBJ2-6	TRBV10-3	CAISGEVSGANVLTF
.	TRBJ2-1	TRBV12-3/TRBV12-4	CASSFYRGGPYNEQFF
.	TRBJ2-3	TRBV25-1	CASSEWGRGRTDTQYF
.	TRBJ1-2	TRBV12-3/TRBV12-4	CASSLGTGGWIGYTF
.	TRBJ1-4	TRBV4-2	CASSRTGFDNEKLFF
.	TRBJ2-2	TRBV18	CASSDGELFF